This record concerns one T cell receptor (beta chain) sequence. Germline CDR1 MNHNY, CDR2 SVGAGI (reference sequence). The CDR3 loop spans 19 amino acids. The V segment lost 5 bases and the J segment 5 bases; nucleotides outside the gene matches: 12. The table came from immunoSEQ multiplex PCR; TCRdb's copy has only in-frame clones and leaves some out. The table has about 410,000 clones, just under 90% seen once. This specimen comes from a study of blood T cell repertoires in COVID-19. The chain combines TRBV6-6 with TRBJ2-2; 15 nucleotides match TRBD2. Sample: PBMCs or T cells enriched from blood (not recorded which). This receptor was taken from a woman aged 25 to 39 who had recovered from COVID-19. CDR3 residues: CASSPQPEGLAGGTGELFF. The DNA for the CDR3 is TGTGCCAGCAGTCCTCAGCCCGAGGGACTAGCGGGGGGAACCGGGGAGCTGTTTTTT.